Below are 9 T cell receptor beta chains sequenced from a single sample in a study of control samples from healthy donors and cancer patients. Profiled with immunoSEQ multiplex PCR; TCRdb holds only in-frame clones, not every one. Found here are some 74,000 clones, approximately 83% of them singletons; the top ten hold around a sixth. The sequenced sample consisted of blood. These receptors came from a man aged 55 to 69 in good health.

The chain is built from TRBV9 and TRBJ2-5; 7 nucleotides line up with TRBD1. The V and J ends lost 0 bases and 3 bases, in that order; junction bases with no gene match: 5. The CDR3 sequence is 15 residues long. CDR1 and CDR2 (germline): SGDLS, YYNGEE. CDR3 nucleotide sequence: TGTGCCAGCAGCGTAGAGGGGACAGCAGAAGAGACCCAGTACTTC. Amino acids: CASSVEGTAEETQYF.

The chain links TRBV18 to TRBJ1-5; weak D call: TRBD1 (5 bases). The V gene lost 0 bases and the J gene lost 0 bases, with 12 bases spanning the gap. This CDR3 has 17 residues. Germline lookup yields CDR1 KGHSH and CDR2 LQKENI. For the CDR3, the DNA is TGTGCCAGCTCACCACCCGAGCAGGGCTATAGCAATCAGCCCCAGCATTTT. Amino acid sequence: CASSPPEQGYSNQPQHF.

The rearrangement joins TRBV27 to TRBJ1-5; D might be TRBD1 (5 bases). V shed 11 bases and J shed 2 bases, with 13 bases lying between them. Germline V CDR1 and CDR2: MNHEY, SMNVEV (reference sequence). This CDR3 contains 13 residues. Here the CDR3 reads CADIGVCNQPQHF. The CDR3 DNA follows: TGTGCCGACATAGGGGTTTGCAATCAGCCCCAGCATTTT.

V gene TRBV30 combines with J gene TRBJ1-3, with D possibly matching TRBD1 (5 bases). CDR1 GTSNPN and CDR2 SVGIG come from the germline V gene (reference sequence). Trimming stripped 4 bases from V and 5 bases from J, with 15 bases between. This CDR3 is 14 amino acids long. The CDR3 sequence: CAWTLRGVRNTIYF. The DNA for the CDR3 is TGTGCCTGGACCCTCCGGGGGGTACGAAACACCATATATTTT. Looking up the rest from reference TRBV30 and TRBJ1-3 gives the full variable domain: SQTIHQWPATLVQPVGSPLSLECTVEGTSNPNLYWYRQAAGRGLQLLFYSVGIGQISSEVPQNLSASRPQDRQFILSSKKLLLSDSGFYLCAWTLRGVRNTIYFGEGSWLTVV.

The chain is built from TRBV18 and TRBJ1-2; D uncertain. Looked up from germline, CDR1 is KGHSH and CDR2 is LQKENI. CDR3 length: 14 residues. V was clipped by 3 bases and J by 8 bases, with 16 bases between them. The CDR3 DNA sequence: TGTGCCAGCTCACCCGGAATTCTACTAAGGGGCTACACCTTC. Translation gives CASSPGILLRGYTF.

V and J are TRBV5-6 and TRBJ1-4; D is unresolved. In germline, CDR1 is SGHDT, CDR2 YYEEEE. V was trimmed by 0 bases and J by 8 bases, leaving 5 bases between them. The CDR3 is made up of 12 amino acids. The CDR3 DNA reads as TGTGCCAGCAGCTTGGTGGGGGAAAAACTGTTTTTT. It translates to CASSLVGEKLFF. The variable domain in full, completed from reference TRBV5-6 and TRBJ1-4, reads DAGVTQSPTHLIKTRGQQVTLRCSPKSGHDTVSWYQQALGQGPQFIFQYYEEEERQRGNFPDRFSGHQFPNYSSELNVNALLLGDSALYLCASSLVGEKLFFGSGTQLSVL.

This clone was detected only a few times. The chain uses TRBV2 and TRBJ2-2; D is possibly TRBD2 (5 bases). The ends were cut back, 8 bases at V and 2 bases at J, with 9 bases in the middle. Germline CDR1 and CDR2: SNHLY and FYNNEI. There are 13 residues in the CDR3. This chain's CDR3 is CASAPGNTGELFF. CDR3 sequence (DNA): TGTGCCAGCGCCCCGGGAAACACCGGGGAGCTGTTTTTT.

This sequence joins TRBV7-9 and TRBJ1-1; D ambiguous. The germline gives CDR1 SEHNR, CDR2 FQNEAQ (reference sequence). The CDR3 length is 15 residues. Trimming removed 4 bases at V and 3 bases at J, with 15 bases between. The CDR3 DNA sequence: TGTGCCAGCAGCTCTCATGGAGGGCTGGACACTGAAGCTTTCTTT. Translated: CASSSHGGLDTEAFF.

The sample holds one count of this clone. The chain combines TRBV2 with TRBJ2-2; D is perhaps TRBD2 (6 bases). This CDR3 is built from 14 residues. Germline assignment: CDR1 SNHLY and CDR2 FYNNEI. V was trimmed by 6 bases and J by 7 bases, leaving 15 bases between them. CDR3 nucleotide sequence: TGTGCCAGCAGCGTGACTGGGCGGGGCGGGGAGCTGTTTTTT. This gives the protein CASSVTGRGGELFF.